This TCR beta chain is drawn from a study of cytomegalovirus exposure and HLA in healthy donors. The V and J ends lost 2 bases and 3 bases respectively, with 11 bases between them. Germline lookup yields CDR1 MNHEY and CDR2 SVGAGI. The length of the CDR3 is 15 residues. This clone was recorded once. TCRdb's copy holds only in-frame clones and misses some; the assay was immunoSEQ multiplex PCR. The sample records about 180,000 clones, approximately 87% being singletons. The receptor's source is a woman aged 25 to 39 in good health and CMV-seronegative. V gene TRBV6-5 combines with J gene TRBJ2-1; no clear D gene. What was sequenced was PBMCs. The CDR3 sequence is CASSYEAAFYNEQFF. The CDR3 DNA follows: TGTGCCAGCAGTTACGAGGCAGCGTTCTACAATGAGCAGTTCTTC.